These 13 T cell receptor beta chains share one sample of origin, sequenced in a study of T cells in Graves' hyperthyroidism and ophthalmopathy. It was RNA transcripts that yielded the amplified TCR beta CDR3 regions. TCR CDR3 regions were first amplified by RT-PCR with HTBI primers. TCRdb re-called the multiplex PCR reads through MiXCR, storing one row per CDR3 protein. The sample lists more than 550,000 distinct CDR3 sequences, nearly 45% occurring once. Sequencing input: peripheral blood or thyroid tissue (not recorded which). Receptor source: an adult man with Graves' disease, either hyperthyroidism or ophthalmopathy (not recorded which).

The chain is built from TRBV2 and TRBJ1-5; D remains unclear. Germline values: CDR1 SNHLY, CDR2 FYNNEI. V was cut by 11 bases and J by 7 bases, with 21 bases left in between. The CDR3 has 14 amino acids. In DNA form, the CDR3 reads TGTGCCTGGAGTGTATATGGTGAAGGGCAGCCCCAGCATTTT. It specifies CAWSVYGEGQPQHF.

This clonotype was seen only a few times. The chain is built from TRBV12-3 or TRBV12-4 and TRBJ1-6, with 7 bases that match TRBD1. The V and J ends lost 6 bases and 5 bases, in that order; junction bases with no gene match: 7. The CDR3 totals 15 residues. CDR3 in DNA: TGTGCCAGCAGATCAACAGGGGTAGATAATTCACCCCTCCACTTT. It yields the protein CASRSTGVDNSPLHF.

The chain uses TRBV5-4 and TRBJ2-7; TRBD1 matches 9 bases. Trimming took 4 bases from V and 3 from J; bases not matched to a gene: 5. This CDR3 is built from 14 residues. Germline V gives CDR1 SGHNT, CDR2 YYREEE (reference sequence). The CDR3 DNA follows: TGTGCCAGCAGCGGAGGGACAGGGTTCTACGAGCAGTACTTC. It encodes CASSGGTGFYEQYF.

This clonotype was detected a few times. The chain joins TRBV6-6 to TRBJ1-1; D uncertain. Germline V gives CDR1 MNHNY, CDR2 SVGAGI (reference sequence). V lost 0 bases and J 3 bases, leaving 11 bases between the germline ends. The CDR3 length is 15 residues. CDR3 in DNA: TGTGCCAGCAGTTACTCGTTTCAGCTGGACACTGAAGCTTTCTTT. It yields the protein CASSYSFQLDTEAFF.

The gene calls are TRBV9 and TRBJ1-3; the D gene is possibly TRBD1 (6 bases). V shed 3 bases and J shed 2 bases, with 12 bases lying between them. The CDR3 runs 15 residues. Germline lookup yields CDR1 SGDLS and CDR2 YYNGEE. The CDR3 DNA reads as TGTGCCAGCAGCGGGTACAGGGAGACTGGAAACACCATATATTTT. Translated: CASSGYRETGNTIYF.

This clonotype was recorded many times. The CDR3: CSAPRDFVETQYF. The DNA of the CDR3 is TGCAGTGCCCCGCGGGACTTCGTGGAGACCCAGTACTTC. This chain joins TRBV20-1 and TRBJ2-5, with TRBD2 as a possible D gene (6 bases). This CDR3 spans 13 amino acids. Per germline, CDR1 DFQATT and CDR2 SNEGSKA (reference sequence). V lost 6 bases and J lost 5, with 16 bases in between.

This clonotype was counted only a few times. The genes are TRBV20-1 and TRBJ2-5, with 7 bases aligning to TRBD2. The CDR3 sequence is 14 residues long. Germline values: CDR1 DFQATT, CDR2 SNEGSKA (reference sequence). The junction had 7 bases not matched to a gene; V was cut back by 4 bases and J by 2 bases. Written as DNA, the CDR3 is TGCAGTGCTACCTCTTGGACTAGACAAGAGACCCAGTACTTC. Translating it yields CSATSWTRQETQYF.

The chain links TRBV19 to TRBJ2-2; D is possibly TRBD1 (5 bases). CDR1 is LNHDA and CDR2 is SQIVND in the germline V gene (reference sequence). The CDR3 is 14 residues long. Trimming took 7 bases from V and 3 from J, leaving 12 bases between them. The CDR3 reads CASNPGWDTGELFF. CDR3 in DNA: TGTGCCAGTAACCCAGGGTGGGACACCGGGGAGCTGTTTTTT.

The chain has TRBV7-2 and TRBJ2-7; possible D gene TRBD2, 6 bases. In germline, CDR1 is SGHTA, CDR2 FQGNSA. Trimming cost V 5 bases and J 6 bases, with 14 bases left between them. The CDR3 length is 13 residues. The CDR3 reads CASSPTSTGEQYF. CDR3 DNA: TGTGCCAGCAGCCCGACTAGTACGGGCGAGCAGTACTTC.

The rearrangement joins TRBV7-8 to TRBJ1-2; TRBD1 agrees at 7 bases. The length of the CDR3 is 14 residues. Germline CDR1 and CDR2: SGHVS and FQNEAQ. Unmatched junction bases numbered 8, after V lost 6 bases and J lost 4 bases. CDR3 DNA: TGTGCCAGCAGTAATGACAGGGACCCCTATGGCTACACCTTC. Translated: CASSNDRDPYGYTF. The whole variable domain, remainder taken from reference TRBV7-8 and TRBJ1-2, is GAGVSQSPRYKVAKRGQDVALRCDPISGHVSLFWYQQALGQGPEFLTYFQNEAQLDKSGLPSDRFFAERPEGSVSTLKIQRTQQEDSAVYLCASSNDRDPYGYTFGSGTRLTVV.

The genes are TRBV25-1 and TRBJ1-6; D uncertain. Trimming left V 4 bases short and J 9 bases short, with 16 bases between. CDR1 is MGHDK and CDR2 is SYGVNS in the germline V gene. The CDR3 has 15 residues. CDR3 DNA: TGTGCCAGCAGTGCTAGAAGGCAGTTAGGTTCACCCCTCCACTTT. This translates into CASSARRQLGSPLHF.

This chain links TRBV6-5 with TRBJ1-2; D is unresolved. The CDR3 totals 14 residues. V gave up 7 bases and J gave up 2 bases, with 14 bases separating them. CDR1 and CDR2 (germline): MNHEY, SVGAGI. CDR3 protein: CASTPGGNNYGYTF. CDR3 bases: TGTGCCAGCACCCCCGGCGGCAACAACTATGGCTACACCTTC.

This clonotype showed up just a few times. This CDR3 is CASSELAGGSGELFF. The CDR3 DNA follows: TGTGCCAGCAGTGAACTGGCGGGAGGGTCCGGGGAGCTGTTTTTT. This rearrangement joins TRBV2 to TRBJ2-2; 9 positions match TRBD2. CDR3 length: 15 residues. Germline V lookup: CDR1 SNHLY, CDR2 FYNNEI. The trim removed 2 bases at V and 6 bases at J, leaving 4 bases unmatched.